This entry lists 14 T cell receptor beta chains sequenced from one sample in a study of blood T cell repertoires in COVID-19. Generated by immunoSEQ multiplex PCR, the TCRdb table keeps only in-frame clones and is missing some. This table holds tens of thousands of clones, over 80% found once. The sample taken for sequencing was peripheral blood. Receptors originate from a human donor in a cohort sampled during active COVID-19.

This clone came up once. The chain carries TRBV18 and TRBJ1-1; D perhaps matches TRBD1 (5 bases). Trimming shortened V by 3 bases and J by 6 bases, and 14 bases separated the two germline ends. CDR1 and CDR2 (germline): KGHSH, LQKENI. CDR3 length equals 14 residues. CDR3: CASSPSGGKAEAFF. Written as DNA, the CDR3 is TGTGCCAGCTCACCTTCCGGGGGTAAGGCTGAAGCTTTCTTT.

This chain uses TRBV28 with TRBJ2-2; 10 nucleotides line up with TRBD1. CDR3 length: 17 amino acids. Germline loops: CDR1 MDHEN, CDR2 SYDVKM. V lost 2 bases and J lost 4; bases outside the gene matches: 7. The DNA for the CDR3 is TGTGCCAGCAGTTTACTACTGGGACAGGGGCGCACCGGGGAGCTGTTTTTT. Translation: CASSLLLGQGRTGELFF.

The chain couples TRBV2 to TRBJ2-1; 10 bases are a match to TRBD1. Germline V gene lookup returns CDR1 SNHLY and CDR2 FYNNEI. The J segment lost 8 bases and the V segment lost 10 bases, leaving 8 bases of the junction unmatched. The CDR3 consists of 13 residues. The CDR3 bases are TGTGCCACCCGGGGACAGGGGTGGGATGAGCAGTTCTTC. It is translated as CATRGQGWDEQFF. Full variable domain (rest looked up from reference TRBV2 and TRBJ2-1): EPEVTQTPSHQVTQMGQEVILRCVPISNHLYFYWYRQILGQKVEFLVSFYNNEISEKSEIFDDQFSVERPDGSNFTLKIRSTKLEDSAMYFCATRGQGWDEQFFGPGTRLTVL.

The V and J genes are TRBV7-2 and TRBJ2-3; TRBD2 is a possible D gene (6 bases). The germline V gene encodes CDR1 SGHTA and CDR2 FQGNSA. Trimming took off 1 base at V and 1 base at J, with 12 bases between the two ends. The CDR3 has 16 amino acids. The CDR3 sequence: CASSLGSLARTDTQYF. The CDR3 DNA sequence: TGTGCCAGCAGCTTAGGGTCCCTAGCGCGCACAGATACGCAGTATTTT. The full variable domain, rest sourced from reference TRBV7-2 and TRBJ2-3, is GAGVSQSPSNKVTEKGKDVELRCDPISGHTALYWYRQSLGQGLEFLIYFQGNSAPDKSGLPSDRFSAERTGGSVSTLTIQRTQQEDSAVYLCASSLGSLARTDTQYFGPGTRLTVL.

This sequence joins TRBV4-3 and TRBJ2-7; D might be TRBD1 (5 bases). Germline assignment: CDR1 LGHNA and CDR2 YSLEER. The CDR3 runs to 15 residues. V dropped 0 bases and J dropped 2 bases, with 11 bases sitting between them. In DNA, the CDR3 is TGCGCCAGCAGCCAAGATGGACATCCGACCTACGAGCAGTACTTC. It specifies CASSQDGHPTYEQYF.

The chain couples TRBV4-3 to TRBJ1-1, with a tentative D call TRBD1 (5 bases). Germline CDR1 and CDR2: LGHNA and YSLEER. V gave up 0 bases and J gave up 0 bases, with 8 bases separating them. The CDR3 loop spans 15 amino acids. CDR3 DNA sequence: TGCGCCAGCAGCCAAGATCAGGGCATGAACACTGAAGCTTTCTTT. It translates to CASSQDQGMNTEAFF.

This chain connects TRBV7-9 to TRBJ2-5; maybe TRBD2 (6 bases). This CDR3 comprises 14 residues. V gave up 3 bases and J gave up 2 bases, with 10 bases separating them. Germline lookup yields CDR1 SEHNR and CDR2 FQNEAQ (reference sequence). This CDR3 is CASSLPGLQETQYF. The CDR3 DNA sequence: TGTGCCAGCAGCTTGCCGGGACTGCAAGAGACCCAGTACTTC.

This clone was seen only once. The rearrangement links TRBV28 to TRBJ2-7; 16 bases fit TRBD2. This CDR3 region has 23 residues. V was pared by 10 bases and J by 3 bases, with 30 bases of the junction left unmatched. Germline V lookup: CDR1 MDHEN, CDR2 SYDVKM. The CDR3, as DNA: TGTGCCACCGCCCTTTTCCCTCTGGGACTAGCGGGAGGGATTAAAAAGGGAGTCTACGAGCAGTACTTC. The encoded protein is CATALFPLGLAGGIKKGVYEQYF.

This clone was detected only once. V gene TRBV6-5 combines with J gene TRBJ1-2, with TRBD1 as a possible D gene (6 bases). V lost 6 bases and J lost 5, with 19 bases in between. Germline V gene lookup returns CDR1 MNHEY and CDR2 SVGAGI. The CDR3 is 15 residues long. The CDR3 reads CASRVAAQGVYGYTF. CDR3 coding DNA: TGTGCCAGCAGGGTTGCCGCACAGGGTGTATATGGCTACACCTTC.

The CDR3 sequence: CASHPRDTGELFF. As DNA, the CDR3 is TGTGCCAGCCACCCCAGGGACACCGGGGAGCTGTTTTTT. V and J are TRBV28 and TRBJ2-2, with D maybe TRBD1 (5 bases). Deletions cut 8 bases from V and 3 bases from J, with 10 bases between. Germline CDR1 reads MDHEN; CDR2 reads SYDVKM. There are 13 residues in the CDR3.

V is TRBV7-9 and J is TRBJ2-7, with TRBD2 as a possible D gene (6 bases). The CDR3 consists of 14 residues. Trimming removed 8 bases at V and 0 bases at J, with 14 bases between. CDR1 SEHNR and CDR2 FQNEAQ come from the germline V gene (reference sequence). CDR3 region: CASASGPSSYEQYF. Here the CDR3 DNA reads TGTGCCAGCGCAAGCGGGCCGAGCTCCTACGAGCAGTACTTC.

This clone came up once. This sequence joins TRBV6-5 and TRBJ1-5, with 7 positions matching TRBD1. Trimming removed 5 bases from V and 0 bases from J; junction bases left unmatched: 4. The CDR3 runs 15 residues. CDR1 MNHEY and CDR2 SVGAGI come from the germline V gene. The CDR3 reads CASSTTGYSNQPQHF. The DNA of the CDR3 is TGTGCCAGCAGTACGACAGGGTATAGCAATCAGCCCCAGCATTTT.

V gene TRBV7-2 combines with J gene TRBJ2-7; TRBD1 aligns across 8 bases. Germline-derived CDR1 and CDR2 are SGHTA and FQGNSA. Unmatched junction bases numbered 7, after V lost 5 bases and J lost 7 bases. There are 13 residues in the CDR3. The CDR3 DNA follows: TGTGCCAGCAGCGTCACAGGGGGTAGGGAGCAGTACTTC. Its protein product is CASSVTGGREQYF.

The rearrangement joins TRBV11-1 to TRBJ2-1, with 7 bases lining up with TRBD2. The germline CDR1 and CDR2 sequences are SGHAT and FQDESV (reference sequence). V shed 1 base and J 8 bases; nucleotides not matched to a gene: 11. This CDR3 is built from 16 residues. Here the CDR3 reads CASSLGASSGGDEQFF. CDR3 DNA: TGTGCCAGCAGCTTAGGGGCCTCTAGCGGAGGGGATGAGCAGTTCTTC.